What follows are 2 T cell receptor beta chains derived from one specimen sequenced in a study of cytomegalovirus exposure and HLA in healthy donors. The primer mix had 60 Vbeta and 13 Jbeta primers. The assay was immunoSEQ multiplex PCR, and TCRdb's table has in-frame clones only and misses some. The sample shows under 150,000 clones, about four fifths of them seen only once. Sequencing input: PBMCs. These receptors originate from a woman between 18 and 29 years old in good health and CMV-seronegative.

The chain links TRBV18 to TRBJ2-3, with TRBD2 matching over 7 bases. This CDR3 contains 16 residues. Germline V CDR1 and CDR2: KGHSH, LQKENI. Trimming took 6 bases from V and 0 from J; bases not matched to a gene: 9. As DNA, the CDR3 is TGTGCCAGCTCGCCCCTCCGGGGGGAGAGCACAGATACGCAGTATTTT. It encodes CASSPLRGESTDTQYF.

This clone was counted between two and nine times. The chain has TRBV4-3 and TRBJ1-1; perhaps TRBD1 as D (6 bases). Germline CDR1 LGHNA, CDR2 YSLEER. The ends were cut back, 5 bases at V and 1 base at J, with 14 bases in the middle. CDR3 length: 15 residues. The CDR3 bases are TGCGCCAGCAGCACAACGGACAGCCAGAACACTGAAGCTTTCTTT. It translates to CASSTTDSQNTEAFF.